A single sample is the source of the 32 T cell receptor beta chains below, sequenced in a study of siplizumab effects on memory and regulatory T cells. Libraries were prepared by immunoSEQ multiplex PCR; TCRdb keeps only in-frame clonotypes and omits some of them. The sample includes about 99,000 clones, over 90% of them seen just once. Sequenced material: Tregs sorted from blood. All receptors come from a human donor in good health.

The chain employs TRBV6-5 and TRBJ2-5, with 11 bases fitting TRBD1. The ends lost 0 bases at V and 5 bases at J; junction bases unmatched: 5. Germline CDR1 reads MNHEY; CDR2 reads SVGAGI. The CDR3 consists of 16 residues. CDR3 sequence reads: CASSYSRTGGIETQYF. The CDR3 nucleotides are TGTGCCAGCAGTTACTCAAGGACAGGGGGCATCGAGACCCAGTACTTC.

The chain links TRBV19 to TRBJ2-3; 15 bases align to TRBD2. CDR1 is LNHDA and CDR2 is SQIVND in the germline V gene (reference sequence). The ends lost 4 bases at V and 9 bases at J; junction bases unmatched: 11. The CDR3 totals 17 residues. CDR3 sequence: CASSTTGLAGGGGTQYF. CDR3 DNA: TGTGCCAGTAGTACCACGGGACTAGCGGGAGGTGGGGGAACGCAGTATTTT.

The V and J genes are TRBV6-1 and TRBJ1-2; D remains ambiguous. This CDR3 comprises 15 residues. V shed 0 bases and J shed 5 bases, with 13 bases lying between them. Germline loops: CDR1 MNHNS, CDR2 SASEGT. CDR3 nucleotides: TGTGCCAGCAGTGAAGCGTATCGAACACCTTATGGCTACACCTTC. Its protein is CASSEAYRTPYGYTF.

With regard to this clone: Its ends do not fully match the called genes, so a read error is possible. The chain has TRBV30 and TRBJ2-3; D is possibly TRBD2 (7 bases). The length of the CDR3 is 14 residues. The germline V gene has CDR1 GTSNPN and CDR2 SVGIG (reference sequence). The CDR3 is CAWRVWGGSDTQYF. CDR3 in DNA: TGTGCCTGGCGTGTGTGGGGGGGCTCAGATACGCAGTATTTT.

In this sample, this clone turned up once. The chain is built from TRBV6-1 and TRBJ1-2; no firm D call. Deletions cut 3 bases from V and 7 bases from J, with 9 bases between. This CDR3 spans 12 amino acids. CDR1 and CDR2 from the germline V gene are MNHNS and SASEGT. CDR3 protein: CASSDGRGGYTF. In DNA, the CDR3 is TGTGCCAGCAGTGACGGCCGAGGTGGCTACACCTTC.

A word on this clone: At the DNA level, this CDR3 is encoded by other sequences in the same sample as well. The rearrangement joins TRBV5-1 to TRBJ1-2; possible D gene TRBD1, 5 bases. CDR3 length: 13 residues. V gave up 4 bases and J gave up 4 bases, with 11 bases separating them. Germline V gene sequence: CDR1 SGHRS, CDR2 YFSETQ. The CDR3 nucleotides read TGCGCCAGCAGCCCCGGGACGGGCTATGGCTACACCTTC. Translation: CASSPGTGYGYTF.

The chain recombines TRBV7-9 with TRBJ2-7; D is unresolved. CDR1 is SEHNR and CDR2 is FQNEAQ in the germline V gene (reference sequence). CDR3 length equals 13 residues. The V end lost 1 base, the J end lost 3 bases, and 7 bases lay between the germline ends. The chain's CDR3 is CASSLGVDYEQYF. The CDR3 nucleotides are TGTGCCAGCAGCTTAGGCGTCGACTACGAGCAGTACTTC. The variable domain in full, completed from reference TRBV7-9 and TRBJ2-7, reads DTGVSQNPRHKITKRGQNVTFRCDPISEHNRLYWYRQTLGQGPEFLTYFQNEAQLEKSRLLSDRFSAERPKGSFSTLEIQRTEQGDSAMYLCASSLGVDYEQYFGPGTRLTVT.

The chain combines TRBV30 with TRBJ2-5; D unresolved. Germline V CDR1 and CDR2: GTSNPN, SVGIG (reference sequence). The CDR3 runs to 12 residues. Trimming pared 1 base from V and 2 bases from J, leaving 5 bases between. CDR3 amino acids: CAWSGQQETQYF. CDR3 bases: TGTGCCTGGAGTGGGCAGCAAGAGACCCAGTACTTC.

This rearrangement joins TRBV7-9 to TRBJ2-5; weak D call: TRBD1 (5 bases). CDR3 size: 12 residues. CDR1 and CDR2 (germline): SEHNR, FQNEAQ (reference sequence). V lost 5 bases, J lost 6 bases, and 10 bases lay in between. In DNA form, the CDR3 reads TGTGCCAGCAGCGAGGACACCCAGACCCAGTACTTC. Residues: CASSEDTQTQYF.

The rearrangement links TRBV5-4 to TRBJ2-5; D is perhaps TRBD2 (6 bases). With the DNA end fitting TRBJ2-7 better, the J assignment may be wrong. The CDR3 is made up of 14 amino acids. Germline loops: CDR1 SGHNT, CDR2 YYREEE (reference sequence). The CDR3 protein is CASSSGLYSYEQYF. In DNA form, the CDR3 reads TGTGCCAGCAGCTCGGGACTTTACTCCTACGAGCAGTACTTC.

This chain joins TRBV6-1 and TRBJ1-4, with no clear D. The length of the CDR3 is 12 residues. V was shortened by 3 bases and J by 5 bases, with 4 bases between the two germline ends. Germline lookup yields CDR1 MNHNS and CDR2 SASEGT. CDR3 DNA: TGTGCCAGCAGTGAGGGAAATGAAAAACTGTTTTTT. It codes for CASSEGNEKLFF.

The chain carries TRBV6-5 and TRBJ1-3, with 9 bases that match TRBD1. This CDR3 is built from 15 residues. CDR1 and CDR2 (germline): MNHEY, SVGAGI. With V trimmed by 5 bases and J by 1 base, 3 bases remained unmatched. CDR3 nucleotide sequence: TGTGCCAGCAGTGGGACAGGGTGGTCTGGAAACACCATATATTTT. It yields the protein CASSGTGWSGNTIYF.

V and J are TRBV11-3 and TRBJ1-1; tentatively, D is TRBD1 (5 bases). Germline V lookup: CDR1 SGHNT, CDR2 YENEEA. CDR3 length equals 15 residues. The ends were cut back, 4 bases at V and 6 bases at J, with 18 bases in the middle. The CDR3: CASSWGDGVGAEAFF. The CDR3 DNA reads as TGTGCCAGCAGCTGGGGGGACGGAGTGGGCGCTGAAGCTTTCTTT. The full variable domain, its missing parts supplied by reference TRBV11-3 and TRBJ1-1, is EAGVVQSPRYKIIEKKQPVAFWCNPISGHNTLYWYLQNLGQGPELLIRYENEEAVDDSQLPKDRFSAERLKGVDSTLKIQPAELGDSAVYLCASSWGDGVGAEAFFGQGTRLTVV.

CDR3 DNA sequence: TGTGCCAGCAGCGTAGGCGTCAGTCCTAATGAAAAACTGTTTTTT. Translation: CASSVGVSPNEKLFF. This rearrangement joins TRBV9 to TRBJ1-4; D unresolved. V lost 0 bases to trimming and J lost 3 bases, with 9 bases between them. Germline CDR1 is SGDLS and CDR2 is YYNGEE. This CDR3 has 15 amino acids.

The chain uses TRBV6-5 and TRBJ2-7, with a weak D call TRBD2 (6 bases). V lost 2 bases to trimming and J lost 2 bases, with 10 bases between them. The CDR3 is 14 residues long. Germline CDR1 reads MNHEY; CDR2 reads SVGAGI. CDR3 amino acids: CASSYISGAYEQYF. In DNA, the CDR3 is TGTGCCAGCAGTTACATATCGGGGGCCTACGAGCAGTACTTC.

Only one count was recorded for this clone. This chain links TRBV7-9 with TRBJ2-5; D is perhaps TRBD2 (5 bases). The CDR3 extends over 15 amino acids. In germline, CDR1 is SEHNR, CDR2 FQNEAQ (reference sequence). Trimming removed 2 bases from V and 4 bases from J, with 14 bases in between. The CDR3 here is CASSLPTIIGETQYF. The CDR3 nucleotides read TGTGCCAGCAGCTTACCGACTATAATCGGAGAGACCCAGTACTTC.

The CDR3 region is CASSLGDRPMNTEAFF. The CDR3 nucleotides read TGCGCCAGCTCCCTCGGGGACAGACCTATGAACACTGAAGCTTTCTTT. This sequence joins TRBV5-1 and TRBJ1-1; 7 bases align to TRBD1. The CDR3 runs to 16 residues. The V gene's germline CDR1 is SGHRS and CDR2 YFSETQ. Trimming at V came to 7 bases and at J to 0 bases, leaving 12 bases not matched to a gene.

The chain combines TRBV14 with TRBJ2-3; tentatively, D is TRBD2 (6 bases). The CDR3 sequence is 14 residues long. V was shortened by 0 bases and J by 8 bases, with 12 bases between the two germline ends. Germline assignment: CDR1 SGHDN and CDR2 FVKESK. CDR3 protein: CASSQEVGGTTQYF. The CDR3 DNA reads as TGTGCCAGCAGCCAAGAGGTGGGGGGTACTACGCAGTATTTT.

This rearrangement joins TRBV6-5 to TRBJ2-2; D remains ambiguous. Trimming left V 6 bases short and J 3 bases short, with 5 bases between. CDR1 is MNHEY, CDR2 SVGAGI, per germline. This CDR3 is 12 amino acids long. CDR3 protein: CASSDYTGELFF. The CDR3 nucleotides read TGTGCCAGCAGCGATTACACCGGGGAGCTGTTTTTT.

The gene calls are TRBV4-3 and TRBJ1-1; D unclear. The CDR3 spans 14 residues. Germline V gene sequence: CDR1 LGHNA, CDR2 YSLEER. Trimming took off 3 bases at V and 5 bases at J, with 13 bases between the two ends. In DNA, the CDR3 is TGCGCCAGCAGCCACAACCGGGGTAGGACTGAAGCTTTCTTT. It specifies CASSHNRGRTEAFF.

The rearrangement links TRBV30 to TRBJ2-7; 7 positions match TRBD1. Germline-derived CDR1 and CDR2 are GTSNPN and SVGIG (reference sequence). The CDR3 length is 15 residues. V was clipped by 0 bases and J by 4 bases; unmatched bases: 9. The CDR3 DNA reads as TGTGCCTGGAGTGTAAGGGGGCAGAGATCTTACGAGCAGTACTTC. Translation: CAWSVRGQRSYEQYF.

This sequence joins TRBV27 and TRBJ2-1, with TRBD1 identical over 7 bases. The CDR3 has 14 residues. V lost 6 bases, J lost 0 bases, and 2 bases stayed unmatched. The germline CDR1 and CDR2 sequences are MNHEY and SMNVEV (reference sequence). CDR3 residues: CASSRTGSYNEQFF. CDR3 in DNA: TGTGCCAGCAGCCGGACAGGCTCCTACAATGAGCAGTTCTTC.

The V and J genes are TRBV19 and TRBJ2-7; D is ambiguous. The CDR3 extends over 13 amino acids. Trimming took off 5 bases at V and 1 base at J, with 9 bases between the two ends. Germline-derived CDR1 and CDR2 are LNHDA and SQIVND (reference sequence). The CDR3 DNA is TGTGCCAGTAGTCCCAGGACGTCCTACGAGCAGTACTTC. This sequence encodes CASSPRTSYEQYF.

The chain is built from TRBV18 and TRBJ2-1; TRBD2 agrees at 8 bases. Germline CDR1 KGHSH, CDR2 LQKENI. This CDR3 is built from 15 residues. V gave up 5 bases and J gave up 7 bases; unmatched junction bases: 10. Here the CDR3 DNA reads TGTGCCAGCTCAACCGGTACGGGGGGGAAAAATGAGCAGTTCTTC. It yields the protein CASSTGTGGKNEQFF.

This chain uses TRBV19 with TRBJ2-3; possible D gene TRBD2, 5 bases. The ends were cut back, 4 bases at V and 5 bases at J, with 7 bases in the middle. Germline V gene lookup returns CDR1 LNHDA and CDR2 SQIVND (reference sequence). This CDR3 comprises 12 residues. In nucleotides, the CDR3 is TGTGCCAGTAGTAAACTAGGAGATACGCAGTATTTT. It encodes CASSKLGDTQYF.

The CDR3: CASSYGPPGTDTQYF. CDR3 in DNA: TGTGCCAGCAGTTACGGCCCCCCGGGCACAGATACGCAGTATTTT. This chain links TRBV5-6 with TRBJ2-3; D call uncertain. Germline V CDR1 and CDR2: SGHDT, YYEEEE. The CDR3 loop spans 15 amino acids. Deletions cut 5 bases from V and 1 base from J, with 14 bases between. The complete variable domain, with remaining parts taken from reference TRBV5-6 and TRBJ2-3, reads DAGVTQSPTHLIKTRGQQVTLRCSPKSGHDTVSWYQQALGQGPQFIFQYYEEEERQRGNFPDRFSGHQFPNYSSELNVNALLLGDSALYLCASSYGPPGTDTQYFGPGTRLTVL.

The rearrangement joins TRBV10-3 to TRBJ1-1; unclear D gene. Trimming removed 3 bases at V and 6 bases at J, with 5 bases between. CDR1 is ENHRY and CDR2 is SYGVKD in the germline V gene. The CDR3 consists of 11 residues. CDR3 region: CAISDQAEAFF. CDR3 DNA sequence: TGTGCCATCAGTGATCAGGCTGAAGCTTTCTTT.

V gene TRBV6-5 combines with J gene TRBJ1-1; 7 positions agree with TRBD1. Germline V CDR1 and CDR2: MNHEY, SVGAGI. The CDR3 extends over 14 amino acids. The trim removed 11 bases at V and 0 bases at J, leaving 9 bases unmatched. The CDR3 sequence is CARASQGVNTEAFF. The CDR3 DNA follows: TGTGCCCGAGCCTCGCAGGGGGTGAACACTGAAGCTTTCTTT.

The CDR3 DNA is TGCGCCAGCAGCGGACTAGCGGCTGGCGAGCAGTACTTC. Translating it yields CASSGLAAGEQYF. The V call is TRBV10-2, the J call TRBJ2-7, with TRBD2 matching over 10 bases. Losses at the gene ends were 6 bases for V and 6 bases for J; bases not matched to a gene: 5. This CDR3 has 13 residues. Germline values: CDR1 WSHSY, CDR2 SAAADI.

The chain employs TRBV11-1 and TRBJ2-1; 14 bases are a match to TRBD2. The CDR3 sequence is 17 residues long. After removal of 5 bases from V and 7 bases from J, the junction contained 10 bases not matched to a gene. CDR1 and CDR2 from the germline V gene are SGHAT and FQDESV (reference sequence). CDR3 loop: CASSLTSGGAYGNEQFF. CDR3 coding DNA: TGTGCCAGCAGCCTGACTAGCGGGGGGGCCTATGGTAATGAGCAGTTCTTC.

This chain uses TRBV5-1 with TRBJ2-5; 10 bases agree with TRBD2. The CDR3 loop spans 16 amino acids. Trimming took 4 bases from V and 4 from J; bases not matched to a gene: 10. Germline CDR1 and CDR2: SGHRS and YFSETQ. The CDR3: CASSQGLAIVAETQYF. CDR3 nucleotides: TGCGCCAGCAGCCAGGGACTAGCGATTGTGGCAGAGACCCAGTACTTC.

The rearrangement uses TRBV7-6 and TRBJ2-5; D remains unclear. The CDR3 loop spans 17 amino acids. V lost 1 base to trimming and J lost 4 bases, with 19 bases between them. Germline V gene lookup returns CDR1 SGHVS and CDR2 FNYEAQ. The CDR3 region has the DNA TGTGCCAGCAGCTTAGAGGGAACCGGGTTGCCCTCAGAGACCCAGTACTTC. Translating it yields CASSLEGTGLPSETQYF.